This entry features one T cell receptor (beta chain) sequence. Its recognized antigen is unknown. Base qualities are missing; no much larger clone stands one base away. The entry originates in a study of blood T cell repertoires in COVID-19 (dated by TCRdb to 2020 to 2021). About the investigation overall: Collaborator samples came from the United States, Italy and Spain and covered acute and convalescent phases of COVID-19. Subjects who had been exposed to COVID-19, were actively infected with it, or had recovered from it provided the deeply sampled blood TCRbeta repertoires that made up the dataset. A de-identified subject ID, COVID-19 status, age in years and sex were almost always included in the sample metadata. The repertoires were made available in a free public database intended to serve as a resource for research on the immune response to SARS-CoV-2. The prospective study material was composed of cDNA or gDNA derived from T cells, B-cell-depleted T cells, or PBMCs. HLA class I and class II types, where available, came from metadata supplied by the sample provider rather than from assay-based typing. Samples came from the ongoing ImmuneRACE study (first 160 participants) plus 1,254 subjects from 6 global collaborators.

What the authors observed across the whole study: The amount of clinical and demographic metadata varied by source and participant and was provided uncurated.

TCRbeta CDR3 regions were amplified from genomic DNA using the immunoSEQ Assay, a bias-controlled multiplex PCR. The study's processing was this. Nucleated cell counts per sample were estimated from amplification of reference gene primers within the assay. To quantify the absolute abundance of each unique TCRbeta CDR3 rearrangement, sequence reads were collapsed and filtered. For each sample, productive Simpson clonality was calculated as the square root of Simpson's diversity index across productive rearrangements. TCRdb took over this immuneACCESS table, retaining in-frame rearrangements with V and J assigned. Such tables are incomplete; in checked studies, under half of the missing clones stem from an unresolved V gene, and the remainder is unexplained. V, J and clone size reflect that table, while D and trimming were determined from the DNA. A total of about 240,000 clones appear in this sample, under 85% of them only once. The top ten clones comprise 1.9% of the sample.

CDR1 KGHSH and CDR2 LQKENI are derived from the germline V gene. From its cysteine to its phenylalanine, the CDR3 spans 14 amino acids. Only CDR3 DNA remains: 42 bases, in frame from the first base. The germline ends are 13 bases apart after V is trimmed by 1 base and J by 6 bases. Samples from volunteer blood donors who had recovered from COVID-19 were contributed by a second Seattle source. Collaborating institutions collected whole blood in K2EDTA tubes following their own protocols. For TCRbeta analysis, collaborators shipped samples in one of three forms: frozen whole blood, isolated PBMCs, or DNA extracted from either of those sample types.

This sequence uses TRBV18 and TRBJ2-7, with no D gene named confidently. The clonotype was recovered from a man aged 30-40 years who had recovered from COVID-19. The sample consisted of peripheral blood. Here is the DNA: TGTGCCAGCTCACCACGGCAGGTGGCAGGCGAGCAGTACTTC. The translation is CASSPRQVAGEQYF. Beyond the CDR3, the reference TRBV18 and TRBJ2-7 genes provide the residues; the full variable domain reads: NAGVMQNPRHLVRRRGQEARLRCSPMKGHSHVYWYRQLPEEGLKFMVYLQKENIIDESGMPKERFSAEFPKEGPSILRIQQVVRGDSAAYFCASSPRQVAGEQYFGPGTRLTVT.